Sequencing of this TCR beta chain was carried out in a study of OX40 agonist ivuxolimab in advanced cancers. Study at large: Every 2 weeks, ivuxolimab was infused into the patients intravenously at between 0.01 and 10 mg/kg. Those treated in dose escalation had hepatocellular carcinoma, melanoma, renal cell cancer or head and neck cancer.

Profiled with immunoSEQ multiplex PCR; TCRdb holds only in-frame clones, not every one. Of some 80,000 clones in the sample, approximately 85% are singletons; the top ten hold 2% to 3%. V lost 0 bases and J lost 5; bases outside the gene matches: 9. The germline gives CDR1 SGDLS, CDR2 YYNGEE. The CDR3 spans 17 residues. General observations from the study: On average, CD8+ T cells had more expanded clones than CD4+.

Regarding this clone: Its target is not known.

Patients with a history of autoimmune disease or on systemic immunosuppression were excluded. This TCR was sampled from an adult with an advanced solid tumor such as melanoma, head and neck, liver or kidney cancer. Sequencing used CD4+ or CD8+ T cells sorted from blood, obtained in a trial of the OX40 agonist ivuxolimab. The rearrangement joins TRBV9 to TRBJ1-3, with 9 bases identical to TRBD1. The chain's CDR3 is CASSVARTGALRNTIYF. The CDR3 DNA reads as TGTGCCAGCAGCGTAGCTCGGACAGGGGCTTTGAGAAACACCATATATTTT.